These 20 T cell receptor beta chains came from one sample sequenced in a study of blood T cells in healthy people across ages. Combining a sample-barcoded 5' primer with a J-beta primer mix, a second PCR ran for roughly 7 to 12 cycles. TCRdb reprocessed the 5' RACE reads with MiXCR, giving one entry per CDR3 protein. In the table there are about 1.7 million distinct CDR3 sequences, under 30% of which are singletons. The sequencing sample was made of blood. These receptor sequences come from a woman younger than 45 in good health.

The V call is TRBV28, the J call TRBJ1-6; no firm D call. The CDR3 is 18 residues long. V was cut by 4 bases and J by 2 bases, with 18 bases left in between. CDR1 MDHEN and CDR2 SYDVKM come from the germline V gene. The CDR3 DNA sequence: TGTGCCAGCAGTTCACCACTCGATCCGAGCGCCTATAATTCACCCCTCCACTTT. Amino acids: CASSSPLDPSAYNSPLHF.

This clonotype was counted only a few times. CDR3 residues: CATRDSHNEQFF. Written as DNA, the CDR3 is TGTGCCACCCGGGACAGCCACAATGAGCAGTTCTTC. The chain employs TRBV15 and TRBJ2-1; 7 nucleotides match TRBD1. Germline assignment: CDR1 LNHNV and CDR2 YYDKDF (reference sequence). This CDR3 has 12 residues. J gave up 5 bases and V 8 bases, and 3 bases lay outside the gene matches.

This chain joins TRBV18 and TRBJ1-1; 8 bases map to TRBD1. There are 14 residues in the CDR3. The ends lost 5 bases at V and 6 bases at J; junction bases unmatched: 8. The germline gives CDR1 KGHSH, CDR2 LQKENI. Written as DNA, the CDR3 is TGTGCCAGCTCATCTATTCAGGGGGCCGCTGAAGCTTTCTTT. Protein sequence: CASSSIQGAAEAFF.

Concerning this clonotype itself: This clone may be a read error of a much larger clone one base away. The chain carries TRBV12-5 and TRBJ2-1, with D tentatively TRBD1 (5 bases). The CDR3 extends over 14 amino acids. V dropped 5 bases and J dropped 8 bases, with 16 bases sitting between them. Germline V gives CDR1 LGHNT, CDR2 FRNRAP. CDR3 loop: CASGRVTVRDEQFF. The CDR3 nucleotides are TGTGCTAGTGGTCGGGTGACAGTGCGAGATGAGCAGTTCTTC.

The chain links TRBV20-1 to TRBJ2-3; a weak D match, TRBD2 (6 bases). This CDR3 comprises 12 residues. The germline V and J ends were trimmed by 5 bases and 4 bases, with 10 bases remaining between them. Germline CDR1 DFQATT, CDR2 SNEGSKA (reference sequence). The CDR3 reads CSAGDSADTQYF. CDR3 bases: TGCAGTGCTGGGGACTCTGCAGATACGCAGTATTTT.

The J gene is TRBJ2-7, the V gene TRBV3-1; no clear D gene. CDR1 is LGHDT and CDR2 is YNNKEL in the germline V gene (reference sequence). V lost 0 bases, J lost 1 base, and 13 bases lay in between. This CDR3 comprises 16 residues. CDR3 sequence: CASSQDAGRYSYEQYF. The CDR3 DNA sequence: TGTGCCAGCAGCCAAGACGCAGGTCGTTATTCCTACGAGCAGTACTTC.

This clonotype was observed a handful of times. The gene calls are TRBV5-5 and TRBJ2-2; no reliable D call. The CDR3 totals 14 residues. Per the germline V gene, CDR1 is SGHKS and CDR2 is YYEKEE (reference sequence). Trimming shortened V by 4 bases and J by 4 bases, and 11 bases separated the two germline ends. CDR3 in amino acids: CASSIAGFTGELFF. In nucleotides, the CDR3 is TGTGCCAGCAGCATAGCCGGATTCACCGGGGAGCTGTTTTTT. Filled out from reference TRBV5-5 and TRBJ2-2, the complete variable domain reads DAGVTQSPTHLIKTRGQQVTLRCSPISGHKSVSWYQQVLGQGPQFIFQYYEKEERGRGNFPDRFSARQFPNYSSELNVNALLLGDSALYLCASSIAGFTGELFFGEGSRLTVL.

The chain combines TRBV13 with TRBJ2-1; no reliable D call. The J call is uncertain, as TRBJ2-7 better fits the DNA end. Germline V gene sequence: CDR1 PRHDT, CDR2 FYEKMQ (reference sequence). The CDR3 sequence is 14 residues long. The chain's CDR3 is CASSSTIGSIEQYF. For the CDR3, the DNA is TGTGCCAGCAGCTCAACGATAGGGTCAATCGAGCAGTACTTC.

This sequence joins TRBV7-9 and TRBJ1-5; D is uncertain. Trimming took 6 bases from V and 9 from J, leaving 18 bases between them. The V gene's germline CDR1 is SEHNR and CDR2 FQNEAQ (reference sequence). CDR3 length equals 14 residues. The CDR3 DNA reads TGTGCCAGCAGTCCGTCCCCCGAGGGTGCGCCCCAGCATTTT. Protein product: CASSPSPEGAPQHF.

Details on this clonotype: This may stem from a read error, because a much larger clone lies one nucleotide away. The chain is built from TRBV28 and TRBJ2-3; D is uncertain. The CDR3 has 14 residues. Germline V CDR1 and CDR2: MDHEN, SYDVKM. For the CDR3, the DNA is TGTGCCGGCAGTTCCCGCACATCCGGAGATACGCAGTATTTT. Its translation: CAGSSRTSGDTQYF.

This clonotype was counted at least ten times. The chain joins TRBV15 to TRBJ2-7; tentatively, D is TRBD2 (7 bases). Deletions cut 5 bases from V and 2 bases from J, with 16 bases between. The V gene's germline CDR1 is LNHNV and CDR2 YYDKDF (reference sequence). This CDR3 region has 15 residues. The CDR3 DNA is TGTGCCACCAGCCCCCGGGGGGCGGCACCCTACGAGCAGTACTTC. Translating gives CATSPRGAAPYEQYF. Drawing the rest from reference TRBV15 and TRBJ2-7, the complete variable domain is DAMVIQNPRYQVTQFGKPVTLSCSQTLNHNVMYWYQQKSSQAPKLLFHYYDKDFNNEADTPDNFQSRRPNTSFCFLDIRSPGLGDTAMYLCATSPRGAAPYEQYFGPGTRLTVT.

The sample holds many counts of this clonotype. The CDR3 protein is CASSLFSDGIYEQYF. The CDR3 DNA reads TGTGCCAGCAGTTTATTTTCGGACGGTATCTACGAGCAGTACTTC. The chain couples TRBV27 to TRBJ2-7; D is unclear. Germline values: CDR1 MNHEY, CDR2 SMNVEV (reference sequence). This CDR3 has 15 residues. Deletions cut 1 base from V and 3 bases from J, with 13 bases between.

This clonotype was observed many times. This chain uses TRBV7-8 with TRBJ2-4, with TRBD1 identical over 9 bases. Germline-derived CDR1 and CDR2 are SGHVS and FQNEAQ. The CDR3 runs to 15 residues. With V trimmed by 5 bases and J by 13 bases, 15 bases remained unmatched. The CDR3 region has the DNA TGTGCCAGCAGCGTTCCGGGACAGGGTTTGGGGGAGCAGTACTTC. This encodes CASSVPGQGLGEQYF.

The chain couples TRBV12-3 or TRBV12-4 to TRBJ1-1; 9 bases fit TRBD1. Trimming cost V 5 bases and J 4 bases; bases outside gene matches: 5. This CDR3 region has 14 residues. The CDR3 is CASSIQGAGTEAFF. CDR3 sequence (DNA): TGTGCCAGCAGTATACAGGGGGCGGGCACTGAAGCTTTCTTT.

The gene calls are TRBV9 and TRBJ2-1, with TRBD2 matching 11 bases. The CDR3 is 17 residues long. CDR1 is SGDLS, CDR2 YYNGEE, per germline. V trimming: 3 bases; J trimming: 7 bases; junction bases outside the gene matches: 12. Here the CDR3 DNA reads TGTGCCAGCAGCGCCGGATCGAGTAGCGGGGGGGCAAATGAGCAGTTCTTC. This codes for CASSAGSSSGGANEQFF.

Only a few counts were recorded for this clonotype. The J gene is TRBJ2-1, the V gene TRBV6-2 or TRBV6-3; D uncertain. The V end lost 9 bases, the J end lost 7 bases, and 10 bases lay between the germline ends. This CDR3 comprises 11 residues. Germline values: CDR1 MNHEY, CDR2 SVGEGT. The CDR3 loop is CASALVNEQFF. The CDR3 DNA is TGTGCCAGTGCGCTGGTTAATGAGCAGTTCTTC.

The chain recombines TRBV7-2 with TRBJ1-2; 7 bases align to TRBD1. V dropped 5 bases and J dropped 5; count of bases not matched to a gene: 8. In germline, CDR1 is SGHTA, CDR2 FQGNSA. CDR3 length: 14 amino acids. Here the CDR3 reads CASSLLTGIYGYTF. DNA of the CDR3: TGTGCCAGCAGCCTCCTGACAGGGATTTATGGCTACACCTTC.

The chain uses TRBV6-2 or TRBV6-3 and TRBJ2-4; 7 bases are shared with TRBD1. The CDR3 extends over 15 amino acids. The junction had 7 bases not matched to a gene; V was cut back by 8 bases and J by 0 bases. The germline V gene has CDR1 MNHEY and CDR2 SVGEGT. CDR3 residues: CASGDRTLAKNIQYF. The CDR3 DNA follows: TGTGCCAGCGGGGACAGAACGCTAGCCAAAAACATTCAGTACTTC.

This clonotype was seen more than once but under ten times. This chain joins TRBV5-1 and TRBJ2-5; either TRBD1 or TRBD2 may fit D (6 bases each). Trimming shortened V by 7 bases and J by 11 bases, and 24 bases separated the two germline ends. The CDR3 is 14 residues long. From germline, CDR1 is SGHRS and CDR2 YFSETQ. CDR3 protein: CASGRNTGAREQYF. As DNA, the CDR3 is TGCGCCAGCGGTCGAAATACGGGGGCTCGGGAGCAGTACTTC.

V gene TRBV28 combines with J gene TRBJ2-5; either TRBD1 or TRBD2 may supply D (5 bases each). V lost 1 base and J 1 base, leaving 10 bases between the germline ends. The CDR3 extends over 15 amino acids. The germline V gene encodes CDR1 MDHEN and CDR2 SYDVKM. CDR3 residues: CASSLLGDPQETQYF. The CDR3 DNA reads TGTGCCAGCAGTTTATTGGGGGACCCCCAAGAGACCCAGTACTTC.